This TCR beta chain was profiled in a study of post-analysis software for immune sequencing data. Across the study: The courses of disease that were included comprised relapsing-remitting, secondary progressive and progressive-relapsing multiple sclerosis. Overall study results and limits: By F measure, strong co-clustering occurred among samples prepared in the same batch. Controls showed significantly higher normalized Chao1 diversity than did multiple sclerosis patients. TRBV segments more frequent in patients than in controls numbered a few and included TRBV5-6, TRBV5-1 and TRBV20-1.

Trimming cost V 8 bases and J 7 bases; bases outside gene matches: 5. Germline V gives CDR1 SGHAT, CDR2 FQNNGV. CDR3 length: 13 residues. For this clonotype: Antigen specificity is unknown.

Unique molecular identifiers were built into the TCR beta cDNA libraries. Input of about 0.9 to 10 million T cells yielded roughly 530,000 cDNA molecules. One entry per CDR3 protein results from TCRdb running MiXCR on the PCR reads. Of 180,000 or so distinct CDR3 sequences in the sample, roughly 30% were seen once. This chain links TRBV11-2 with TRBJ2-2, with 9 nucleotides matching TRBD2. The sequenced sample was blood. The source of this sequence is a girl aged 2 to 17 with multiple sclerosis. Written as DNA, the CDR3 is TGTGCCAGCGGGACTAGCTATTACGGGGAGCTGTTTTTT. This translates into CASGTSYYGELFF.